The 30 T cell receptor beta chains in this list originate from one sample, sequenced in a study of blood T cell repertoires in COVID-19. Assay: immunoSEQ multiplex PCR; the TCRdb copy retains only in-frame clones and omits some. The sample consists of roughly 210,000 clones, over 75% of them appearing once. The material sequenced was PBMCs or T cells enriched from blood (not recorded which). The receptors shown here come from a man aged 25-40 years in a cohort exposed to, infected with or recovered from COVID-19 (not recorded which).

The chain joins TRBV6-2 or TRBV6-3 to TRBJ2-3, with D perhaps matching TRBD2 (6 bases). This CDR3 has 16 amino acids. The V end was cut by 6 bases, the J end by 6 bases, with 22 bases between. Germline-derived CDR1 and CDR2 are MNHEY and SVGEGT. The CDR3 sequence is CASSPTPLGLRDTQYF. CDR3 nucleotides: TGTGCCAGCAGCCCTACTCCCCTGGGACTGCGGGATACGCAGTATTTT.

The rearrangement uses TRBV9 and TRBJ2-7; D is perhaps TRBD1 (5 bases). Trimming took 2 bases from V and 0 from J, leaving 21 bases between them. The CDR3 contains 18 residues. Looked up from germline, CDR1 is SGDLS and CDR2 is YYNGEE. The CDR3 spells CASSVGSPSDRSSYEQYF. The CDR3 region has the DNA TGTGCCAGCAGCGTCGGCAGCCCGTCAGACAGAAGCTCCTACGAGCAGTACTTC. The full variable domain, with the rest looked up from reference TRBV9 and TRBJ2-7, is DSGVTQTPKHLITATGQRVTLRCSPRSGDLSVYWYQQSLDQGLQFLIQYYNGEERAKGNILERFSAQQFPDLHSELNLSSLELGDSALYFCASSVGSPSDRSSYEQYFGPGTRLTVT.

The rearrangement joins TRBV9 to TRBJ2-1, with a weak D call TRBD1 (6 bases). Germline CDR1 and CDR2: SGDLS and YYNGEE. Between the trimmed V and J ends, which lost 4 bases and 8 bases, there was a span of 19 bases. This CDR3 has 15 residues. The DNA of the CDR3 is TGTGCCAGCAGCCTACTCTCCAGGGGAAGGGATGAGCAGTTCTTC. This codes for CASSLLSRGRDEQFF. Together with reference TRBV9 and TRBJ2-1, the CDR3 gives the full variable domain: DSGVTQTPKHLITATGQRVTLRCSPRSGDLSVYWYQQSLDQGLQFLIQYYNGEERAKGNILERFSAQQFPDLHSELNLSSLELGDSALYFCASSLLSRGRDEQFFGPGTRLTVL.

The J gene is TRBJ2-7, the V gene TRBV10-3, with 12 bases that match TRBD2. This CDR3 comprises 13 residues. Per germline, CDR1 ENHRY and CDR2 SYGVKD. With V trimmed by 10 bases and J by 3 bases, 4 bases remained unmatched. CDR3 DNA: TGTGCCAGCAGACTAGCGGGAGACTACGAGCAGTACTTC. Protein product: CASRLAGDYEQYF.

This clone was seen a few times. This chain uses TRBV5-6 with TRBJ1-6, with 7 bases lining up with TRBD1. The CDR3 has 16 amino acids. Germline V gene data show CDR1 as SGHDT and CDR2 as YYEEEE. V shed 4 bases, J shed 10 bases, and the junction held 14 bases outside the gene matches. CDR3 coding DNA: TGTGCCAGCAGCCCGGGGACAGCCGGGGGATTATCACCCCTCCACTTT. It is translated as CASSPGTAGGLSPLHF.

J is TRBJ2-7 and V is TRBV7-3; the match to TRBD1 covers 7 bases. After removal of 5 bases from V and 2 bases from J, the junction contained 9 bases not matched to a gene. The V gene's germline CDR1 is SGHTA and CDR2 FQGTGA. The CDR3 has 15 amino acids. The CDR3 is CASSLWDSTAYEQYF. Written as DNA, the CDR3 is TGTGCCAGCAGCCTCTGGGACAGCACGGCCTACGAGCAGTACTTC.

The J gene is TRBJ2-7, the V gene TRBV7-9; D gene uncertain. This CDR3 has 12 residues. Germline CDR1 reads SEHNR; CDR2 reads FQNEAQ (reference sequence). The germline V and J ends were trimmed by 5 bases and 5 bases, with 10 bases remaining between them. The CDR3 here is CASSPGFNEQYF. The CDR3 nucleotides are TGTGCCAGCAGCCCGGGTTTCAACGAGCAGTACTTC.

This clone occurred once. V is TRBV5-1 and J is TRBJ2-1, with a tentative D call TRBD2 (5 bases). Per the germline V gene, CDR1 is SGHRS and CDR2 is YFSETQ. The germline V and J ends were trimmed by 8 bases and 7 bases, with 19 bases remaining between them. CDR3 size: 14 residues. Here the CDR3 reads CASSDGEGFNEQFF. In DNA form, the CDR3 reads TGCGCCAGTTCTGACGGGGAAGGCTTTAATGAGCAGTTCTTC.

J is TRBJ1-1 and V is TRBV19; D ambiguous. V was pared by 4 bases and J by 0 bases, with 12 bases between. The CDR3 is made up of 15 amino acids. CDR1 and CDR2 (germline): LNHDA, SQIVND (reference sequence). The CDR3 sequence: CASSKRTGMNTEAFF. For the CDR3, the DNA is TGTGCCAGTAGTAAACGGACTGGTATGAACACTGAAGCTTTCTTT.

This chain joins TRBV7-9 and TRBJ2-7; 11 bases agree with TRBD2. The CDR3 totals 18 residues. From germline, CDR1 is SEHNR and CDR2 FQNEAQ (reference sequence). V lost 5 bases and J lost 2; bases outside the gene matches: 14. This chain's CDR3 is CASSRLGSGRAKTYEQYF. The CDR3 DNA sequence: TGTGCCAGCAGCCGTTTAGGTAGCGGGAGGGCCAAAACCTACGAGCAGTACTTC.

V and J are TRBV7-2 and TRBJ2-7; the D gene is possibly TRBD2 (5 bases). The V gene's germline CDR1 is SGHTA and CDR2 FQGNSA. V gave up 4 bases and J gave up 3 bases, with 13 bases separating them. The CDR3 consists of 14 residues. CDR3 amino acids: CASSSGLELYEQYF. Written as DNA, the CDR3 is TGTGCCAGCAGCTCCGGACTCGAACTCTACGAGCAGTACTTC.

V usage is TRBV4-2 and J usage is TRBJ1-4; no firm D call. Trimming removed 8 bases at V and 7 bases at J, with 11 bases between. The length of the CDR3 is 12 residues. In germline, CDR1 is LGHNA, CDR2 YNFKEQ. This CDR3 is CASLMRVEKLFF. CDR3 bases: TGTGCCAGCCTCATGCGGGTTGAAAAACTGTTTTTT.

The V call is TRBV5-1, the J call TRBJ2-3; TRBD2 is a possible D gene (6 bases). Germline lookup yields CDR1 SGHRS and CDR2 YFSETQ. The V end was cut by 2 bases, the J end by 3 bases, with 16 bases between. The CDR3 is 16 amino acids. The CDR3 reads CASSFKVAAHTDTQYF. The CDR3 DNA is TGCGCCAGCAGCTTCAAGGTAGCGGCCCATACAGATACGCAGTATTTT.

The rearrangement links TRBV9 to TRBJ2-3, with D hard to call. Between the trimmed V and J ends, which lost 1 base and 4 bases, there was a span of 13 bases. Germline CDR1 is SGDLS and CDR2 is YYNGEE. The CDR3 is made up of 15 amino acids. This CDR3 is CASSVYANSADTQYF. CDR3 in DNA: TGTGCCAGCAGCGTATACGCCAACTCTGCAGATACGCAGTATTTT.

This clone came up once. The rearrangement joins TRBV9 to TRBJ2-3; TRBD2 aligns across 7 bases. The CDR3 is 15 residues long. The germline V gene has CDR1 SGDLS and CDR2 YYNGEE. V shed 4 bases, J shed 4 bases, and the junction held 9 bases outside the gene matches. For the CDR3, the DNA is TGTGCCAGCAGCCCCACAGCGGGAACCCCAGATACGCAGTATTTT. It codes for CASSPTAGTPDTQYF.

The V and J genes are TRBV3-1 (or the pseudogene TRBV3-2) and TRBJ2-7; a possible D gene is TRBD1 (5 bases). Trimming removed 4 bases from V and 9 bases from J, with 19 bases in between. The CDR3 loop spans 14 amino acids. CDR1 LGHDT and CDR2 YNNKEL come from the germline V gene (reference sequence). This CDR3 is CASSPGANPTRQYF. CDR3 sequence (DNA): TGTGCCAGCAGCCCTGGGGCCAACCCTACGAGGCAGTACTTC.

This chain connects TRBV27 to TRBJ2-1; possible D gene TRBD1, 5 bases. There are 13 residues in the CDR3. Germline CDR1 MNHEY, CDR2 SMNVEV (reference sequence). V was cut by 3 bases and J by 7 bases, with 10 bases left in between. CDR3 nucleotide sequence: TGTGCCAGCAGTTTGGCAGGGTTGAATGAGCAGTTCTTC. The encoded protein is CASSLAGLNEQFF.

The chain joins TRBV19 to TRBJ2-3, with TRBD1 matching 8 bases. Germline trimming cut 5 bases from V and 0 bases from J; bases unmatched to any gene: 4. Germline loops: CDR1 LNHDA, CDR2 SQIVND (reference sequence). The CDR3 sequence is 15 residues long. CDR3 residues: CASSLRQGSTDTQYF. The CDR3 DNA reads as TGTGCCAGTAGTCTCCGACAGGGGAGCACAGATACGCAGTATTTT.

This clone was counted a single time. The gene calls are TRBV5-1 and TRBJ2-7; D gene uncertain. The germline V gene encodes CDR1 SGHRS and CDR2 YFSETQ. The CDR3 has 13 residues. Trimming pared 2 bases from V and 4 bases from J, leaving 10 bases between. The CDR3 nucleotides read TGCGCCAGCAGCTTCCTCCTATCGTACGAGCAGTACTTC. It encodes CASSFLLSYEQYF.

The table lists this clone with a count of one. The gene calls are TRBV29-1 and TRBJ2-3, with 8 bases aligning to TRBD2. The J segment lost 6 bases and the V segment lost 7 bases, leaving 9 bases of the junction unmatched. The V gene's germline CDR1 is SQVTM and CDR2 ANQGSEA. This CDR3 has 13 amino acids. This chain's CDR3 is CSAISGNTDTQYF. The CDR3 DNA is TGCAGCGCGATTAGCGGGAATACGGATACGCAGTATTTT.

The CDR3 DNA sequence: TGTGCCAGCAGTTTCCCGGGACACGTTGAAGCTTTCTTT. Protein product: CASSFPGHVEAFF. The chain combines TRBV28 with TRBJ1-1; D possibly corresponds to TRBD1 (6 bases). This CDR3 spans 13 amino acids. With 3 bases removed from V and 7 bases from J, the gap between germline ends came to 12 bases. Germline V gene lookup returns CDR1 MDHEN and CDR2 SYDVKM.

This sequence joins TRBV11-2 and TRBJ1-1; unclear D gene. Germline assignment: CDR1 SGHAT and CDR2 FQNNGV. This CDR3 region has 12 residues. Trimming shortened V by 2 bases and J by 6 bases, and 7 bases separated the two germline ends. The CDR3 DNA reads TGTGCCAGCAGCTTACCTGCGGCTGAAGCTTTCTTT. Translating it yields CASSLPAAEAFF.

In this sample, this clone turned up once. The chain uses TRBV3-1 (or the pseudogene TRBV3-2) and TRBJ2-4; the D gene is possibly TRBD2 (6 bases). The CDR3 sequence is 11 residues long. V was cut by 1 base and J by 13 bases, with 8 bases left in between. Looked up from germline, CDR1 is LGHDT and CDR2 is YNNKEL (reference sequence). Here the CDR3 reads CASSQVGRQYF. DNA for the CDR3: TGTGCCAGCAGCCAAGTCGGGAGACAGTACTTC.

In this sample, this clone turned up many times. V is TRBV5-1 and J is TRBJ1-2; D is undetermined. With 4 bases removed from V and 5 bases from J, the gap between germline ends came to 12 bases. The V gene's germline CDR1 is SGHRS and CDR2 YFSETQ. The CDR3 runs to 13 residues. CDR3: CASSDTVIYGYTF. CDR3 nucleotide sequence: TGCGCCAGCAGCGATACAGTAATTTATGGCTACACCTTC.

This clone was found once. V and J are TRBV25-1 and TRBJ1-3; no reliable D call. Trimming took 8 bases from V and 4 from J, leaving 15 bases between them. The CDR3 is 14 residues long. Germline CDR1 and CDR2: MGHDK and SYGVNS. The CDR3 loop reads CASRDMSGGNTIYF. The CDR3 bases are TGTGCCAGCCGGGATATGTCGGGGGGAAACACCATATATTTT.

This clone was observed a handful of times. V and J are TRBV27 and TRBJ1-2, with 8 bases fitting TRBD1. This CDR3 region has 15 residues. Germline V lookup: CDR1 MNHEY, CDR2 SMNVEV (reference sequence). After removal of 8 bases from V and 8 bases from J, the junction contained 16 bases not matched to a gene. The CDR3 nucleotides read TGTGCCAGCTCGAGCCCGGGACAGGTGAATTCCGGCTACACCTTC. Translating gives CASSSPGQVNSGYTF.

This clone has a single count. The gene calls are TRBV4-1 and TRBJ2-3; 7 positions match TRBD2. Per the germline V gene, CDR1 is MGHRA and CDR2 is YSYEKL. This CDR3 has 20 residues. V was pared by 0 bases and J by 0 bases, with 15 bases of the junction left unmatched. CDR3 bases: TGCGCCAGCAGCCAAGAAGGGATCGCTAGCGGAAGCCATAGCACAGATACGCAGTATTTT. Translating it yields CASSQEGIASGSHSTDTQYF.

The rearrangement links TRBV19 to TRBJ2-5; tentative D call: TRBD2 (6 bases). The V gene lost 6 bases and the J gene lost 1 base, with 18 bases spanning the gap. The CDR3 is made up of 16 amino acids. Germline V gives CDR1 LNHDA, CDR2 SQIVND (reference sequence). The CDR3 bases are TGTGCCAGTAGCCCCGCCGGGACTCCCTTCCAAGAGACCCAGTACTTC. The encoded protein is CASSPAGTPFQETQYF.

V gene TRBV4-3 combines with J gene TRBJ1-1; D might be TRBD1 (5 bases). Trimming took off 9 bases at V and 0 bases at J, with 8 bases between the two ends. The CDR3 covers 12 residues. The germline gives CDR1 LGHNA, CDR2 YSLEER. The CDR3 nucleotides are TGCGCCAGGACGGACATGAACACTGAAGCTTTCTTT. This translates into CARTDMNTEAFF.

This clone showed up just a few times. This chain joins TRBV7-3 and TRBJ2-7; TRBD2 agrees at 9 bases. Germline-derived CDR1 and CDR2 are SGHTA and FQGTGA. Trimming cost V 1 base and J 6 bases; bases outside gene matches: 4. The CDR3 totals 14 residues. The CDR3 bases are TGTGCCAGCAGCTTAAGTCCAGCGGGAGGCGAGCAGTACTTC. It encodes CASSLSPAGGEQYF.